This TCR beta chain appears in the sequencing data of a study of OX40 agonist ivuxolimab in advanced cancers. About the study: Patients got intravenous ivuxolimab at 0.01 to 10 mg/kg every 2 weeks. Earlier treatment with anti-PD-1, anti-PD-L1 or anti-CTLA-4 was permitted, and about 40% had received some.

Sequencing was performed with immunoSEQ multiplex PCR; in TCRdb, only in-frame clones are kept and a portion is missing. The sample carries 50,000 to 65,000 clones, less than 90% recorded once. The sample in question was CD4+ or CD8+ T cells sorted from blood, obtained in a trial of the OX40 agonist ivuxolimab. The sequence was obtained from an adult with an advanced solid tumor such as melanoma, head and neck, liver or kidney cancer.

Here the CDR3 DNA reads TGTGCCATCAGCGCCCCATGGGGGTTGAGAACCGGGGAGCTGTTTTTT. Its translation is CAISAPWGLRTGELFF. The V and J genes are TRBV10-3 and TRBJ2-2; D tentatively fits TRBD1 or TRBD2 (5 bases each). Germline V gene data show CDR1 as ENHRY and CDR2 as SYGVKD. This CDR3 has 16 residues. Between the trimmed V and J ends, which lost 6 bases and 5 bases, there was a span of 19 bases.